This T cell receptor beta chain was found in a study of OX40 agonist ivuxolimab in advanced cancers. Study-level results: Also showing low normalized T-cell clonal expansion were some of the nonresponders.

Trimming took 6 bases from V and 0 from J; bases not matched to a gene: 7. Per the germline V gene, CDR1 is SNHLY and CDR2 is FYNNEI. This CDR3 spans 15 amino acids. Assay: immunoSEQ multiplex PCR; the TCRdb copy retains only in-frame clones and omits some. The sample holds fewer than 70,000 clones, under 85% seen once. As for this clone: The target antigen is unknown.

This chain links TRBV2 with TRBJ2-7, with 8 bases aligning to TRBD1. The origin of this receptor is an adult with an advanced solid tumor such as melanoma, head and neck, liver or kidney cancer. Material: CD4+ or CD8+ T cells sorted from blood, obtained in a trial of the OX40 agonist ivuxolimab. The CDR3 sequence: CASRDGQGASYEQYF. CDR3 sequence (DNA): TGTGCCAGCAGGGATGGACAGGGAGCCTCCTACGAGCAGTACTTC.